This T cell receptor (beta chain) came from a study of shared T cell receptors in the human thymus. This clone occurred a few times. The V gene's germline CDR1 is SEHNR and CDR2 FQNEAQ (reference sequence). The V and J ends lost 5 bases and 5 bases respectively, with 19 bases between them. This CDR3 contains 17 residues. Measured with immunoSEQ multiplex PCR; TCRdb has only the in-frame clones, and not every one. The repertoire consists of hundreds of thousands of clones, with around 87% occurring once and the leading ten covering about 0.0094%. This sample was shared with a second study, whose subject was human thymus T cells. That paper notes: Having surgery to correct congenital heart defects, healthy Finnish infants acted as the donors. In corrective heart surgery, resections were taken, and these provided the thymus tissue. Thymic and blood repertoires seemed to show skewed V and J gene use.

The source of this sequence is a boy in the first two years of life with a congenital heart defect. Material for sequencing was thymocytes. The rearrangement links TRBV7-9 to TRBJ1-6; perhaps TRBD1 as D (6 bases). CDR3 DNA sequence: TGTGCCAGCAGCGCAGAAGGCCCGGGACAAGATAATTCACCCCTCCACTTT. This encodes CASSAEGPGQDNSPLHF.